This TCR beta chain was recorded in a study of shared clonotypes between healthy human individuals. Notes on the study in general: Naive CD4 clonotypes overlapped across a few donors at roughly 5%.

This clone showed up just a few times. Its antigen is still unknown. The germline V and J ends were trimmed by 6 bases and 1 base, with 3 bases remaining between them. The CDR3 is made up of 11 amino acids. The germline CDR1 and CDR2 sequences are SNHLY and FYNNEI. Repertoires were generated with immunoSEQ multiplex PCR, while TCRdb's copy carries only in-frame clones and drops some. The sample records around 1,900,000 clones, over 85% being singletons. Naive-designated CD8 cells lacked CD45RO, were positively enriched for CCR7, and omitted terminally differentiated effector memory CD45RA+ cells. Caucasian adults residing in Nashville, Tennessee made up all the donors.

The chain links TRBV2 to TRBJ2-5; D uncertain. This sequence was found in a man younger than 30 in good health. Some clones in this sample may be carry-over from other donors' samples. Specimen: naive CD8+ T cells from PBMCs. CDR3: CASRGQETQYF. For the CDR3, the DNA is TGTGCCAGCAGGGGCCAAGAGACCCAGTACTTC.